These T cell receptor beta chains were read from a single sample in a study of T cells in Graves' hyperthyroidism and ophthalmopathy. TCRdb passed the multiplex PCR reads through MiXCR, listing each CDR3 protein once. The top ten hold around 11% of the sample, which has about 520,000 distinct CDR3 sequences, about 24% seen once. The sequenced material came from blood. These receptors originate from a woman aged 25 to 39 with Graves' ophthalmopathy. Both conserved end residues are part of each CDR3. A D gene is named only where the DNA matches it firmly. Where a row states a size, it is once, few, many or the class of an expanded clone; other rows omit it.

>TRBV20-1|TRBJ1-1|TRBD1|many
CSARGQGVTEAFF
TGCAGTGCCAGGGGACAGGGGGTCACTGAAGCTTTCTTT
>TRBV4-1|TRBJ2-5|NA|few
CASSHLLGDGLETQYF
TGCGCCAGCAGCCACCTACTAGGGGACGGGTTGGAGACCCAGTACTTC
>TRBV14|TRBJ2-2|NA|few
CASSQDWDTGELLF
TGTGCCAGCAGCCAAGATTGGGACACCGGGGAGCTGCTTTTT
>TRBV6-1|TRBJ2-7|NA|NA
CASSHPKNYEQYF
TGTGCCAGCAGTCATCCAAAAAACTACGAGCAGTACTTC
>TRBV27|TRBJ2-2|NA|many
CASQGSNTGELFF
TGTGCCAGTCAGGGGTCGAACACCGGGGAGCTGTTTTTT
>TRBV20-1|TRBJ2-7|TRBD2|many
CSARKLAGGSYEQYF
TGCAGTGCTAGAAAACTAGCGGGGGGCTCCTACGAGCAGTACTTC
>TRBV6-1|TRBJ2-2|TRBD2|NA
CASRLTSGSSTGELFF
TGTGCCAGCAGGCTGACTAGCGGGAGTAGCACCGGGGAGCTGTTTTTT
>TRBV6-5|TRBJ1-3|NA|NA
CASSYYYGIPGNTIYF
TGTGCCAGCAGTTACTACTACGGGATCCCTGGAAACACCATATATTTT
>TRBV7-8|TRBJ1-1|NA|many
CASSVGGVETEAFF
TGTGCCAGCAGCGTCGGGGGGGTGGAGACTGAAGCTTTCTTT
>TRBV6-1|TRBJ1-3|NA|NA
CASSPTRGYSSGNTIYF
TGTGCCAGCAGCCCGACAAGGGGGTACAGCTCTGGAAACACCATATATTTT
>TRBV29-1|TRBJ2-4|TRBD2|NA
CSVSSGGPGKNFQYF
TGCAGCGTTTCTTCGGGGGGGCCGGGCAAAAACTTTCAGTACTTC
>TRBV11-2|TRBJ2-3|NA|many
CASSFMQDTQYF
TGTGCCAGCAGCTTCATGCAGGATACGCAGTATTTT
>TRBV20-1|TRBJ1-3|NA|NA
CSATQGIGNTIYF
TGCAGTGCTACCCAGGGGATTGGAAACACCATATATTTT
>TRBV20-1|TRBJ1-5|TRBD1|many
CSARDDRDWSNQPQHF
TGCAGTGCTAGAGATGACAGGGATTGGAGCAATCAGCCCCAGCATTTT
>TRBV6-5|TRBJ1-2|TRBD1|many
CATETRTGPTYGYTF
TGTGCCACCGAGACCCGGACAGGCCCTACCTATGGCTACACCTTC
>TRBV6-2/TRBV6-3|TRBJ1-2|NA|many
CASSYVGADNYGYTF
TGTGCCAGCAGTTACGTGGGGGCGGACAACTATGGCTACACCTTC
>TRBV6-1|TRBJ1-5|TRBD1|few
CAISDRDQPQHF
TGTGCCATTTCCGACAGGGATCAGCCCCAGCATTTT
>TRBV3-1|TRBJ2-3|NA|many
CASSQDSTDTQYF
TGTGCCAGCAGCCAAGATAGTACCGATACGCAGTATTTT
>TRBV28|TRBJ2-7|NA|NA
CASTGTVYEQYF
TGTGCCAGCACCGGGACTGTCTACGAGCAGTACTTC
>TRBV7-2|TRBJ1-2|TRBD1|NA
CASSLVHQGADGYTF
TGTGCCAGCAGCTTGGTTCATCAGGGGGCTGATGGCTACACCTTC
>TRBV19|TRBJ1-1|NA|few
CASSGFWRLGPEANTEAFF
TGTGCCAGTAGTGGGTTTTGGCGGTTGGGACCAGAGGCGAACACTGAAGCTTTCTTT
>TRBV30|TRBJ1-5|NA|NA
CAWSDYSNQPQHF
TGTGCCTGGAGCGATTATAGCAATCAGCCCCAGCATTTT
>TRBV20-1|TRBJ2-7|NA|NA
CSASGAPGDYEQYF
TGCAGTGCTAGTGGGGCCCCCGGGGACTACGAGCAGTACTTC
>TRBV7-2|TRBJ1-6|NA|few
CASSLVGGINSPLHF
TGTGCCAGCAGCTTAGTGGGCGGGATTAATTCACCCCTCCACTTT
>TRBV6-2/TRBV6-3|TRBJ2-7|NA|many
CASSYSWPAYEQYF
TGTGCCAGCAGTTACTCGTGGCCGGCCTACGAGCAGTACTTC
>TRBV12-3/TRBV12-4|TRBJ1-1|NA|many
CASSLTALRTEAFF
TGTGCCAGCAGTTTAACGGCCCTACGGACTGAAGCTTTCTTT
>TRBV12-3/TRBV12-4|TRBJ2-7|NA|NA
CASGSSSSYEQYF
TGTGCCAGCGGGAGCTCCTCCTCCTACGAGCAGTACTTC
>TRBV30|TRBJ1-3|TRBD1|many
CAWTLGGTGNTIYF
TGTGCCTGGACCTTAGGGGGCACTGGAAACACCATATATTTT
>TRBV9|TRBJ2-7|NA|NA
CASSVVAEPYEQYF
TGTGCCAGCAGCGTAGTGGCGGAACCCTACGAGCAGTACTTC
>TRBV6-1|TRBJ2-2|TRBD1|NA
CASKGTVTGELFF
TGTGCCAGCAAGGGGACAGTCACCGGGGAGCTGTTTTTT
>TRBV19|TRBJ1-3|NA|many
CASSKDSGNTIYF
TGTGCCAGTAGTAAGGATTCTGGAAACACCATATATTTT
>TRBV7-3|TRBJ1-2|NA|NA
CASSSTGLRGYTF
TGTGCCAGCAGCTCCACAGGGTTGAGAGGCTACACCTTC
>TRBV6-5|TRBJ1-2|TRBD1|many
CASAGTGVNYGYTF
TGTGCCAGCGCTGGGACAGGGGTCAACTATGGCTACACCTTC
>TRBV10-1|TRBJ1-1|NA|few
CASSAEVRGTEAFF
TGCGCCAGCAGTGCGGAAGTCCGAGGTACTGAAGCTTTCTTT
>TRBV28|TRBJ2-2|NA|few
CASSFRVHTGELFF
TGTGCCAGCAGTTTCAGAGTTCACACCGGGGAGCTGTTTTTT
>TRBV20-1|TRBJ2-5|TRBD2|NA
CSARLAGNQETQYF
TGCAGTGCTAGACTAGCGGGCAACCAAGAGACCCAGTACTTC
>TRBV6-1|TRBJ1-1|TRBD1|NA
CASRRTGAVTEAFF
TGTGCCAGCAGAAGGACAGGGGCCGTCACTGAAGCTTTCTTT
>TRBV10-3|TRBJ2-5|NA|many
CAISVGTPQETQYF
TGTGCCATCAGTGTTGGGACCCCACAAGAGACCCAGTACTTC
>TRBV6-2/TRBV6-3|TRBJ1-6|TRBD1|many
CASKPTGVDSPLHF
TGTGCCAGCAAACCGACAGGGGTTGATTCACCCCTCCACTTT
>TRBV28|TRBJ2-7|TRBD1|NA
CASSSPGQGKYEQYF
TGTGCCAGCAGTTCCCCGGGACAGGGGAAATACGAGCAGTACTTC
>TRBV6-1|TRBJ2-7|NA|many
CASRIPGTSYEQYF
TGTGCCAGCAGAATTCCCGGGACCTCCTACGAGCAGTACTTC
>TRBV15|TRBJ1-1|NA|many
CATSRDWPAVNTEAFF
TGTGCCACCAGCAGAGATTGGCCCGCTGTGAACACTGAAGCTTTCTTT
>TRBV12-3/TRBV12-4|TRBJ2-7|TRBD2|NA
CASRDSGPYEQYF
TGTGCCAGCAGGGATAGCGGGCCCTACGAGCAGTACTTC
>TRBV7-9|TRBJ2-7|NA|many
CASSLTSSSYEQYF
TGTGCCAGCAGCTTAACGTCGAGCTCCTACGAGCAGTACTTC
>TRBV12-3/TRBV12-4|TRBJ1-2|NA|NA
CASSPSTARGKGYTF
TGTGCCAGCAGCCCGAGTACGGCCCGGGGCAAAGGCTACACCTTC
>TRBV12-3/TRBV12-4|TRBJ1-2|TRBD1|many
CASRLTGYYTF
TGTGCCAGCAGACTGACAGGGTACTACACCTTC
>TRBV15|TRBJ1-1|NA|many
CATSRGQPVTEAFF
TGTGCCACCAGCAGAGGACAACCGGTCACTGAAGCTTTCTTT
>TRBV6-1|TRBJ1-5|TRBD1|NA
CASSETQGAIQPQHF
TGTGCCAGCAGTGAGACACAGGGGGCGATTCAGCCCCAGCATTTT
>TRBV6-5|TRBJ1-2|TRBD1|NA
CASSRGQGASGYTF
TGTGCCAGCAGTCGCGGACAGGGGGCCTCTGGCTACACCTTC
>TRBV4-2|TRBJ2-5|TRBD2|many
CASSHGLAQETQYF
TGTGCCAGCAGCCATGGACTAGCCCAAGAGACCCAGTACTTC